This passage covers 32 T cell receptor beta chains from one sample sequenced in a study of T cells in Graves' hyperthyroidism and ophthalmopathy. Using RNA transcripts as the source, TCR beta CDR3 regions were amplified. HTBI primers were employed in a first-round RT-PCR of the TCR CDR3. TCRdb called the multiplex PCR reads again in MiXCR, with one record for every CDR3 protein. The top ten clones hold 18% of a sample with 500,000 to 600,000 distinct CDR3 sequences, roughly a sixth of them seen once. The sample comprised blood. The receptor set was obtained from a woman younger than 30 with Graves' hyperthyroidism.

This clonotype was seen only a few times. The chain links TRBV20-1 to TRBJ2-1; TRBD1 matches 7 bases. There are 11 residues in the CDR3. The V gene end was trimmed by 5 bases and the J gene end by 11 bases; junction bases not matched to a gene: 6. CDR1 is DFQATT, CDR2 SNEGSKA, per germline (reference sequence). Here the CDR3 DNA reads TGCAGTGCTGGAACAGGGGTTCAGCAGTTCTTC. Its protein product is CSAGTGVQQFF.

This clonotype was seen just once. The rearrangement uses TRBV2 and TRBJ1-2; D might be TRBD1 (5 bases). The germline gives CDR1 SNHLY, CDR2 FYNNEI. CDR3 length: 15 amino acids. The V end was cut by 6 bases, the J end by 4 bases, with 18 bases between. CDR3 residues: CASRRAGGEGYGYTF. The CDR3 DNA follows: TGTGCCAGCAGGCGGGCGGGGGGGGAGGGCTATGGCTACACCTTC.

This clonotype was counted many times. Here the CDR3 reads CASSPADGRSTDTQYF. In DNA form, the CDR3 reads TGTGCCAGCAGCCCGGCGGACGGTCGGAGCACAGATACGCAGTATTTT. The rearrangement links TRBV11-2 to TRBJ2-3, with D unresolved. The germline gives CDR1 SGHAT, CDR2 FQNNGV. The V gene lost 5 bases and the J gene lost 0 bases, with 15 bases spanning the gap. The CDR3 length is 16 residues.

This clonotype was seen ten or more times. The chain uses TRBV27 and TRBJ1-1; D is perhaps TRBD1 (6 bases). Deletions cut 2 bases from V and 6 bases from J, with 19 bases between. This CDR3 has 16 amino acids. Germline-derived CDR1 and CDR2 are MNHEY and SMNVEV (reference sequence). The CDR3 protein is CASSLQTPWGAAEAFF. CDR3 coding DNA: TGTGCCAGCAGTTTACAAACCCCATGGGGGGCGGCTGAAGCTTTCTTT.

The CDR3 nucleotides read TGCGCCAGCAGCCAAGATTCCCCGGGGGGGTCCAAAAACATTCAGTACTTC. This sequence encodes CASSQDSPGGSKNIQYF. The chain uses TRBV4-3 and TRBJ2-4; 8 nucleotides line up with TRBD2. The V and J ends lost 0 bases and 2 bases, in that order; junction bases with no gene match: 6. The CDR3 is made up of 17 amino acids. Germline lookup yields CDR1 LGHNA and CDR2 YSLEER.

This clonotype appeared a few times. The chain uses TRBV29-1 and TRBJ2-1, with TRBD2 identical over 7 bases. The germline V gene has CDR1 SQVTM and CDR2 ANQGSEA. The CDR3 has 14 amino acids. V dropped 7 bases and J dropped 5; count of bases not matched to a gene: 11. As DNA, the CDR3 is TGCAGCGACAGACCGGGACTACCCAACAATGAGCAGTTCTTC. Translating gives CSDRPGLPNNEQFF.

The chain links TRBV4-1 to TRBJ2-3, with D perhaps matching TRBD1 (6 bases). The V and J ends lost 0 bases and 0 bases respectively, with 10 bases between them. CDR3 length: 16 residues. From germline, CDR1 is MGHRA and CDR2 YSYEKL. The CDR3 loop reads CASSQDGGQSTDTQYF. CDR3 in DNA: TGCGCCAGCAGCCAAGATGGCGGACAGAGCACAGATACGCAGTATTTT.

The J gene is TRBJ1-5, the V gene TRBV20-1; 11 nucleotides agree with TRBD1. The V gene end was trimmed by 3 bases and the J gene end by 4 bases; junction bases not matched to a gene: 8. CDR1 is DFQATT, CDR2 SNEGSKA, per germline (reference sequence). The CDR3 consists of 16 residues. CDR3 DNA: TGCAGTGCTAGGGGGGGACAGGGGGTTTGGAATCAGCCCCAGCATTTT. Amino acid sequence: CSARGGQGVWNQPQHF.

V and J are TRBV3-1 and TRBJ2-7, with D tentatively TRBD1 (5 bases). In germline, CDR1 is LGHDT, CDR2 YNNKEL (reference sequence). This CDR3 comprises 14 residues. The V end lost 4 bases, the J end lost 2 bases, and 12 bases lay between the germline ends. CDR3 loop: CASSLAGKAYEQYF. The CDR3 DNA reads as TGTGCCAGCAGCCTGGCAGGGAAAGCCTACGAGCAGTACTTC.

Points on this clonotype: Since a much larger clone is just one base distant, this may be a read error. V and J are TRBV20-1 and TRBJ2-5; 8 bases map to TRBD1. With 5 bases clipped from V and 4 bases from J, the junction kept 9 bases outside the gene matches. Germline CDR1 DFQATT, CDR2 SNEGSKA (reference sequence). The CDR3 sequence is 14 residues long. Here the CDR3 DNA reads TGCAGTGCTGGAAGTCCAGGGACAGGAGAGACCCAGTACTTC. Residues: CSAGSPGTGETQYF.

This clonotype was picked up many times. This rearrangement joins TRBV7-2 to TRBJ2-5; D gene uncertain. Looked up from germline, CDR1 is SGHTA and CDR2 is FQGNSA. The length of the CDR3 is 11 residues. Trimming pared 0 bases from V and 11 bases from J, leaving 7 bases between. This CDR3 is CASSLAKTQYF. Written as DNA, the CDR3 is TGTGCCAGCAGCTTAGCAAAAACTCAGTACTTC.

This clonotype showed up many times. The chain joins TRBV12-3 or TRBV12-4 to TRBJ2-7, with D hard to call. V lost 5 bases to trimming and J lost 6 bases, with 14 bases between them. This CDR3 has 13 amino acids. CDR3 sequence reads: CASSQSRLGEQYF. CDR3 DNA: TGTGCCAGCAGTCAAAGTCGACTGGGCGAGCAGTACTTC.

This clonotype was detected many times. The V gene is TRBV7-2, the J gene TRBJ2-1; D might be TRBD1 or TRBD2, each matching 6 bases. V was shortened by 1 base and J by 0 bases, with 7 bases between the two germline ends. This CDR3 region has 15 residues. Germline CDR1 SGHTA, CDR2 FQGNSA. This CDR3 reads CASSLGGASYNEQFF. CDR3 nucleotide sequence: TGTGCCAGCAGCTTAGGGGGGGCCTCCTACAATGAGCAGTTCTTC.

This clonotype was detected ten times or more. The chain employs TRBV28 and TRBJ2-7; D is unresolved. The CDR3 is made up of 13 amino acids. Germline loops: CDR1 MDHEN, CDR2 SYDVKM. V dropped 2 bases and J dropped 6 bases, with 11 bases sitting between them. This CDR3 is CASSLGVWGEQYF. The CDR3 nucleotides are TGTGCCAGCAGTTTAGGGGTCTGGGGCGAGCAGTACTTC.

This clonotype was counted a few times. V and J are TRBV7-2 and TRBJ1-5; D ambiguous. Germline V gene lookup returns CDR1 SGHTA and CDR2 FQGNSA. Between the trimmed V and J ends, which lost 3 bases and 7 bases, there was a span of 7 bases. CDR3 length: 12 residues. The CDR3 bases are TGTGCCAGCAGCTTTTTGAAACAGCCCCAGCATTTT. Translating it yields CASSFLKQPQHF.

The genes are TRBV6-2 or TRBV6-3 and TRBJ2-2; 8 positions agree with TRBD2. V lost 2 bases and J lost 2; bases outside the gene matches: 7. There are 17 residues in the CDR3. The germline CDR1 and CDR2 sequences are MNHEY and SVGEGT. The chain's CDR3 is CASSYTMVAGNTGELFF. CDR3 nucleotides: TGTGCCAGCAGTTACACGATGGTAGCGGGAAACACCGGGGAGCTGTTTTTT.

The V call is TRBV10-3, the J call TRBJ2-1; TRBD2 matches at 9 bases. Germline trimming cut 3 bases from V and 5 bases from J; bases unmatched to any gene: 2. The V gene's germline CDR1 is ENHRY and CDR2 SYGVKD. The CDR3 length is 14 residues. The CDR3 reads CAISDSGSNNEQFF. CDR3 coding DNA: TGTGCCATCAGTGATAGCGGGAGCAACAATGAGCAGTTCTTC.

Comment on this clonotype: This clone may be a read error of a much larger clone one base away. This chain links TRBV3-1 with TRBJ1-4, with 10 bases fitting TRBD1. This CDR3 is built from 15 residues. V gave up 8 bases and J gave up 6 bases; unmatched junction bases: 9. Germline V lookup: CDR1 LGHDT, CDR2 YNNKEL (reference sequence). CDR3 sequence: CASGLRGTGDEKLFF. The CDR3 DNA follows: TGTGCCAGCGGCCTCCGAGGGACAGGGGATGAAAAACTGTTTTTT. The variable domain in full, completed from reference TRBV3-1 and TRBJ1-4, reads DTAVSQTPKYLVTQMGNDKSIKCEQNLGHDTMYWYKQDSKKFLKIMFSYNNKELIINETVPNRFSPKSPDKAHLNLHINSLELGDSAVYFCASGLRGTGDEKLFFGSGTQLSVL.

The genes are TRBV3-1 and TRBJ1-2; no clear D. This CDR3 spans 14 amino acids. Trimming removed 0 bases at V and 4 bases at J, with 9 bases between. Germline V gene data show CDR1 as LGHDT and CDR2 as YNNKEL (reference sequence). For the CDR3, the DNA is TGTGCCAGCAGCCAAGATCCTGCGCGCTATGGCTACACCTTC. Protein sequence: CASSQDPARYGYTF.

This clonotype was recorded at least ten times. This chain uses TRBV5-1 with TRBJ2-2; 8 nucleotides line up with TRBD2. The CDR3 contains 15 residues. Per the germline V gene, CDR1 is SGHRS and CDR2 is YFSETQ. J gave up 7 bases and V 2 bases, and 7 bases lay outside the gene matches. For the CDR3, the DNA is TGCGCCAGCAGCTTCGGGCTAGCGGGCAACGGGGAGCTGTTTTTT. Its translation is CASSFGLAGNGELFF.

In its sample, this clonotype was seen many times. J is TRBJ2-5 and V is TRBV28; 8 positions match TRBD1. Trimming cost V 6 bases and J 3 bases; bases outside gene matches: 3. The germline V gene has CDR1 MDHEN and CDR2 SYDVKM. The CDR3 contains 13 residues. CDR3 residues: CASRQGAEETQYF. The CDR3 DNA reads as TGTGCCAGCAGGCAGGGGGCTGAAGAGACCCAGTACTTC.

V usage is TRBV10-1 and J usage is TRBJ1-1; D not certain. Trimming took 6 bases from V and 1 from J, leaving 15 bases between them. There are 15 residues in the CDR3. The V gene's germline CDR1 is WNHNN and CDR2 SYGVQD (reference sequence). The CDR3, as DNA: TGCGCCAGCAGACCCGGGTCAGAGCGGAACACTGAAGCTTTCTTT. This translates into CASRPGSERNTEAFF.

The chain employs TRBV20-1 and TRBJ2-7; TRBD1 aligns across 8 bases. V lost 0 bases, J lost 3 bases, and 13 bases stayed unmatched. Germline V gives CDR1 DFQATT, CDR2 SNEGSKA (reference sequence). The CDR3 is 17 amino acids. CDR3 in DNA: TGCAGTGCTAGAGATCTACTGCGAGGGACAGGACTCTACGAGCAGTACTTC. This translates into CSARDLLRGTGLYEQYF.

A few counts support this clonotype. The chain employs TRBV29-1 and TRBJ2-5; weak D call: TRBD1 (6 bases). Germline CDR1 reads SQVTM; CDR2 reads ANQGSEA. CDR3 size: 13 residues. The ends were cut back, 3 bases at V and 1 base at J, with 9 bases in the middle. Here the CDR3 DNA reads TGCAGCGTTGATCCACAGGGCCAAGAGACCCAGTACTTC. It specifies CSVDPQGQETQYF.

In its sample, this clonotype was seen many times. The genes are TRBV7-2 and TRBJ2-5, with D tentatively TRBD1 or TRBD2 (6 bases each). The ends were cut back, 5 bases at V and 4 bases at J, with 14 bases in the middle. The CDR3 sequence is 14 residues long. Germline CDR1 and CDR2: SGHTA and FQGNSA. The CDR3 nucleotides read TGTGCCAGCAGCCCTACCCGGGGGCGAGAGACCCAGTACTTC. Its protein product is CASSPTRGRETQYF.

This clonotype has only a few counts. This chain uses TRBV6-2 or TRBV6-3 with TRBJ1-2; 10 bases line up with TRBD1. The CDR3 sequence is 19 residues long. V lost 2 bases, J lost 3 bases, and 15 bases stayed unmatched. Germline values: CDR1 MNHEY, CDR2 SVGEGT. DNA for the CDR3: TGTGCCAGCAGTTACACCGATTCCGGGACAGGGGAGACGGACTATGGCTACACCTTC. Residues: CASSYTDSGTGETDYGYTF.

This clonotype was seen a few times. This rearrangement joins TRBV6-1 to TRBJ2-2; D unclear. Trimming stripped 1 base from V and 3 bases from J, with 6 bases between. This CDR3 has 14 residues. The germline V gene has CDR1 MNHNS and CDR2 SASEGT. CDR3 nucleotides: TGTGCCAGCAGTGAAGTCGCAGACACCGGGGAGCTGTTTTTT. Amino acids: CASSEVADTGELFF.

This clonotype has more than one count but fewer than ten. The CDR3, as DNA: TGTGCCAGCAGCGTAGAAGGGACAGGGGGCCAAGGCTATGGCTACACCTTC. Its protein product is CASSVEGTGGQGYGYTF. The V and J genes are TRBV9 and TRBJ1-2, with 12 bases matching TRBD1. This CDR3 has 17 residues. The germline V gene encodes CDR1 SGDLS and CDR2 YYNGEE. Trimming removed 0 bases from V and 4 bases from J; junction bases left unmatched: 7.

CDR3 bases: TGTGCCAGCGGGTCCGGGCGGCACAGGGATAGTTCTGGGGCCAACGTCCTGACTTTC. Translating gives CASGSGRHRDSSGANVLTF. The chain couples TRBV27 to TRBJ2-6, with D perhaps matching TRBD1 (6 bases). V was cut by 8 bases and J by 1 base, with 24 bases left in between. The CDR3 is 19 residues long. Germline assignment: CDR1 MNHEY and CDR2 SMNVEV (reference sequence).

This clonotype was seen at least ten times. This chain uses TRBV20-1 with TRBJ2-5; 9 nucleotides align to TRBD2. The V gene end was trimmed by 6 bases and the J gene end by 6 bases; junction bases not matched to a gene: 14. CDR3 length: 15 amino acids. From germline, CDR1 is DFQATT and CDR2 SNEGSKA (reference sequence). CDR3 in amino acids: CSALGAGGVDQTQYF. CDR3 nucleotide sequence: TGCAGTGCCCTCGGCGCGGGAGGGGTTGATCAGACCCAGTACTTC.

At least ten counts were recorded for this clonotype. The chain links TRBV6-2 or TRBV6-3 to TRBJ2-7; TRBD2 might be the D (5 bases). V gave up 6 bases and J gave up 4 bases, with 13 bases separating them. Germline V gene sequence: CDR1 MNHEY, CDR2 SVGEGT. The CDR3 extends over 13 amino acids. The DNA for the CDR3 is TGTGCCAGCAGCCGGGTAGCGACTTACGAGCAGTACTTC. Its translation is CASSRVATYEQYF.

The rearrangement uses TRBV7-2 and TRBJ2-5; TRBD2 aligns across 7 bases. CDR1 SGHTA and CDR2 FQGNSA come from the germline V gene. The CDR3 length is 13 residues. Germline trimming cut 6 bases from V and 4 bases from J; bases unmatched to any gene: 5. DNA of the CDR3: TGTGCCAGCAGTCGACTAGCTCCAGAGACCCAGTACTTC. Protein sequence: CASSRLAPETQYF.